This T cell receptor (beta chain) was obtained from a study of stem cell transplantation in POMP-related autoinflammatory disease. About the study: Hypothesis: faulty thymoproteasomes impair CD8+ T-cell selection, skewing TRB repertoires. After transplant, neutrophils and platelets showed 100% graft donor chimerism through one year.

CDR1 is LGHDT and CDR2 is YNNKEL in the germline V gene (reference sequence). CDR3 length: 14 residues. V lost 1 base and J lost 8; bases outside the gene matches: 4. Prominent immunodeficiency with autoinflammation defined PRAID. Clones were sequenced by immunoSEQ multiplex PCR, and TCRdb holds only the in-frame ones, with some missing. This table holds some 68,000 clones, roughly 91% found once. The source of this sequence is a human patient with POMP-related autoinflammation and immune dysregulation (PRAID). Some T cells may trace back to the graft donor. Sequencing used CD4+ T cells from PBMCs, obtained after stem cell transplantation. The V call is TRBV3-1 (or the pseudogene TRBV3-2), the J call TRBJ2-3, with TRBD2 matching 9 bases. CDR3 DNA sequence: TGTGCCAGCAGCCAAGGGCGGGAGGGCGGTACGCAGTATTTT. Its translation: CASSQGREGGTQYF.